The 2 T cell receptor beta chains below all came from one sample that was sequenced in a study. TCRdb re-derived calls from the 5' RACE reads in MiXCR, one entry per CDR3 protein. The data hold 4,500 to 6,500 distinct CDR3 sequences, with roughly 51% observed a single time. Sequenced material: memory CD4+ T cells sorted from blood. Regarding subset: memory CD4+ T cells, CD4+CD45RO+CD25-. These receptor sequences come from a female donor with breast cancer.

This chain links TRBV11-3 with TRBJ2-7, with a tentative D call TRBD1 (5 bases). V lost 2 bases and J 3 bases, leaving 8 bases between the germline ends. Germline-derived CDR1 and CDR2 are SGHNT and YENEEA. CDR3 size: 13 residues. CDR3 nucleotides: TGTGCCAGCAGCTTAACCGACAGCTACGAGCAGTACTTC. It codes for CASSLTDSYEQYF.

This sequence joins TRBV20-1 and TRBJ1-1; D is perhaps TRBD1 (5 bases). The CDR3 spans 15 residues. From germline, CDR1 is DFQATT and CDR2 SNEGSKA (reference sequence). Between the trimmed V and J ends, which lost 0 bases and 8 bases, there was a span of 19 bases. The CDR3 DNA sequence: TGCAGTGCTAGAGATTTAGGCAGGGACGGTCAGGAAGCTTTCTTT. It is translated as CSARDLGRDGQEAFF.